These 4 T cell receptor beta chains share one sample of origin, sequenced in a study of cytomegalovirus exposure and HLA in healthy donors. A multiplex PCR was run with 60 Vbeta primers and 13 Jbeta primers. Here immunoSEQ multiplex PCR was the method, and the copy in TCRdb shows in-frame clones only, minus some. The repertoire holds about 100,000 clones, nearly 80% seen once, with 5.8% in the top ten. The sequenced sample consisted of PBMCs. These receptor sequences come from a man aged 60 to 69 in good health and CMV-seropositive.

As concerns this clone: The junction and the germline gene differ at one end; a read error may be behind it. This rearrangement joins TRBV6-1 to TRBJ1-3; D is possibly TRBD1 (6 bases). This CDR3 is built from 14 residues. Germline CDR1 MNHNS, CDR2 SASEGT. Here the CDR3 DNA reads TGTGCCAGCAGCGAAGGGACACCAGGAAACACCATATATTTT. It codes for CASSEGTPGNTIYF.

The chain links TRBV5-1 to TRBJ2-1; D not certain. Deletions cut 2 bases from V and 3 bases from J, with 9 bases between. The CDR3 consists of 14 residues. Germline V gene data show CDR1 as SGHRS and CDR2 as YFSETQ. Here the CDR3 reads CASSFSSGYNEQFF. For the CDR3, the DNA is TGCGCCAGCAGCTTCTCGTCCGGCTACAATGAGCAGTTCTTC.

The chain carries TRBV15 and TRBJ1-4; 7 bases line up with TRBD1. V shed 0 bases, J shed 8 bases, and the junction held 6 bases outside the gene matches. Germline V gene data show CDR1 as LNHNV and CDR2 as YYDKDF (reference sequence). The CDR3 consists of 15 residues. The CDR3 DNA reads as TGTGCCACCAGCAGAGATGCGGGACAGCAGGAAAAACTGTTTTTT. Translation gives CATSRDAGQQEKLFF.

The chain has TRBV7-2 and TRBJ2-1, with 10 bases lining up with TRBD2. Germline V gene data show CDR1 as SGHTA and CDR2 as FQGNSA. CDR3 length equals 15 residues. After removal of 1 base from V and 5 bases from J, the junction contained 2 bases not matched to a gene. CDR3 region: CASSLELAGNNEQFF. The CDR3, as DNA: TGTGCCAGCAGCTTAGAACTAGCGGGGAACAATGAGCAGTTCTTC.